These 6 T cell receptor beta chains were sequenced from one sample in a study of early T cells in non-severe SARS-CoV-2 infection. TCRdb itself ran the 5' RACE reads through MiXCR, one entry per CDR3 protein. Of under 65,000 distinct CDR3 sequences listed, approximately 12% are singletons. The sequenced sample was whole blood. Receptors were obtained from an adult who was a healthcare worker with PCR-confirmed SARS-CoV-2 infection or an uninfected control (not recorded which).

This clonotype was seen ten or more times. The chain has TRBV7-2 and TRBJ2-7; the D gene is possibly TRBD2 (6 bases). V lost 1 base and J 2 bases, leaving 9 bases between the germline ends. The CDR3 is 14 residues long. The germline CDR1 and CDR2 sequences are SGHTA and FQGNSA. The CDR3 sequence is CASSLGEVTYEQYF. CDR3 in DNA: TGTGCCAGCAGCTTAGGGGAGGTTACCTACGAGCAGTACTTC.

J is TRBJ2-2 and V is TRBV12-5; D possibly corresponds to TRBD2 (5 bases). The CDR3 covers 15 residues. Looked up from germline, CDR1 is LGHNT and CDR2 is FRNRAP. V was pared by 1 base and J by 3 bases, with 9 bases between. The chain's CDR3 is CASGLDEGYTGELFF. The CDR3 DNA is TGTGCTAGTGGTTTGGATGAGGGTTACACCGGGGAGCTGTTTTTT.

This clonotype was observed a few times. The chain has TRBV2 and TRBJ2-1; tentative D call: TRBD2 (5 bases). Trimming shortened V by 8 bases and J by 0 bases, and 8 bases separated the two germline ends. Germline CDR1 reads SNHLY; CDR2 reads FYNNEI. The CDR3 totals 13 residues. The CDR3 nucleotides read TGTGCCAGCCGGACTGTCTCCTACAATGAGCAGTTCTTC. Translating it yields CASRTVSYNEQFF.

This clonotype was observed a handful of times. The V gene is TRBV20-1, the J gene TRBJ2-7; D may be TRBD1 (6 bases). The CDR3 loop spans 14 amino acids. CDR1 is DFQATT, CDR2 SNEGSKA, per germline (reference sequence). The V gene lost 3 bases and the J gene lost 3 bases, with 15 bases spanning the gap. CDR3 sequence reads: CSASKAGVSYEQYF. CDR3 bases: TGCAGTGCTAGTAAGGCAGGGGTTAGCTACGAGCAGTACTTC.

The rearrangement joins TRBV2 to TRBJ2-7; 7 positions agree with TRBD1. After removal of 6 bases from V and 4 bases from J, the junction contained 6 bases not matched to a gene. This CDR3 spans 13 amino acids. Germline CDR1 is SNHLY and CDR2 is FYNNEI. For the CDR3, the DNA is TGTGCCAGCAGGGAAAACAGGGGATACGAGCAGTACTTC. Protein: CASRENRGYEQYF.

This clonotype was picked up many times. The rearrangement joins TRBV6-6 to TRBJ1-1; 8 positions match TRBD1. J gave up 1 base and V 5 bases, and 0 bases lay outside the gene matches. Per germline, CDR1 MNHNY and CDR2 SVGAGI (reference sequence). The CDR3 has 13 amino acids. As DNA, the CDR3 is TGTGCCAGCAGTGGACAGGGGAACACTGAAGCTTTCTTT. Translated: CASSGQGNTEAFF.